This T cell receptor (beta chain) is from a study of blood T cell repertoires in COVID-19. V shed 5 bases, J shed 5 bases, and the junction held 6 bases outside the gene matches. The CDR3 spans 14 residues. Per the germline V gene, CDR1 is MGHRA and CDR2 is YSYEKL. Methods used by the authors: Amplifying reference gene primers gave estimates of nucleated cell counts. Produced via immunoSEQ multiplex PCR; TCRdb's table is partial and in-frame only. D and trimming were read from the DNA, whereas the V and J calls and clone size are those reported in that table. The table lists roughly 220,000 clones, around 83% of them singletons. Enrolled during active infection, Seattle patients were then followed longitudinally.

The genes are TRBV4-1 and TRBJ1-1; 9 positions match TRBD1. The receptor was derived from a woman aged 80 or over with COVID-19, enrolled during active disease. Sequencing used peripheral blood. The CDR3 bases are TGCGCCAGCAGCAGGGGGACAGGGCGGACTGAAGCTTTCTTT. Translated, it gives CASSRGTGRTEAFF.